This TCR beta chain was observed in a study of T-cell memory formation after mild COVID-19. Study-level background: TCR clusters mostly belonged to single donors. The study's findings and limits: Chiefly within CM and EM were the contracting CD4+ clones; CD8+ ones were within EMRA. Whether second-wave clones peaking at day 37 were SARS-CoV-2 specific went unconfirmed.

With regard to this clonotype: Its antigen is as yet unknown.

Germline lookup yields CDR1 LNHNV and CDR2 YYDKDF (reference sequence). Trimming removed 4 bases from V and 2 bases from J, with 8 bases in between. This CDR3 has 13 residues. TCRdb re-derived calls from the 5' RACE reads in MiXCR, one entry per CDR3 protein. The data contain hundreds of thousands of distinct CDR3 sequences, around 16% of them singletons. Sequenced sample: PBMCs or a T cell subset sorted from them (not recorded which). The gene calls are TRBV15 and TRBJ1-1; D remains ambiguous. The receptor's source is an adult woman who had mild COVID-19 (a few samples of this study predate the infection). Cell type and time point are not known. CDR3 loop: CATSNVINTEAFF. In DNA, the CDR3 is TGTGCCACCAGCAACGTAATTAACACTGAAGCTTTCTTT.